Listed below are T cell receptor beta chains from one sample, sequenced in a study of blood T cells in healthy people across ages. TCRdb reprocessed the 5' RACE reads via MiXCR and lists one record per CDR3 protein. The profile covers some 700,000 distinct CDR3 sequences, with more than 40% appearing a single time and around 20% taken by the ten largest. The sequencing input was blood. The source of these receptors is a woman aged 55-69 years in good health. Both conserved end residues are part of each CDR3. The D gene is left open where the match is weak. Only part of the rows carry a size: once, few, many, or a class if the clone is expanded.

abundance	d_gene	v_gene	len	j_gene	CDR3aa	CDR3nt
NA	NA	TRBV27	13	TRBJ2-4	CASSGSPKNIQYF	TGTGCCAGCAGTGGCAGTCCCAAAAACATTCAGTACTTC
NA	NA	TRBV5-1	15	TRBJ1-6	CASSRGVSYNSPLHF	TGCGCCAGCAGCAGGGGGGTTTCCTATAATTCACCCCTCCACTTT
few	NA	TRBV7-2	11	TRBJ2-1	CASSLGLPKFF	TGTGCCAGCAGCCTGGGCCTCCCAAAGTTCTTC
few	TRBD2	TRBV11-2	18	TRBJ2-3	CASRIIRGERESTDTQYF	TGTGCCAGCAGAATAATTAGGGGTGAGCGGGAGAGCACAGATACGCAGTATTTT
NA	NA	TRBV29-1	14	TRBJ2-3	CSAEAAVSTDTQYF	TGCAGCGCTGAAGCGGCAGTTAGCACCGATACGCAGTATTTT
NA	NA	TRBV12-3/TRBV12-4	14	TRBJ2-5	CASSFEQVQETQYF	TGTGCCAGCAGTTTTGAACAGGTACAAGAGACCCAGTACTTC
few	TRBD1	TRBV7-2	15	TRBJ2-1	CASSWGTARNDEQFF	TGTGCCAGCAGCTGGGGGACAGCCAGGAACGATGAGCAGTTCTTC
NA	NA	TRBV25-1	13	TRBJ2-3	CASNRGASDTQYF	TGTGCCAGCAATAGGGGCGCCTCGGATACGCAGTATTTT
NA	NA	TRBV6-5	12	TRBJ2-3	CACVGAADTQYF	TGTGCCTGCGTCGGGGCTGCAGATACGCAGTATTTT
NA	NA	TRBV7-2	18	TRBJ1-1	CASNLALGWGASGTEAFF	TGTGCCAGCAACTTAGCTCTCGGGTGGGGGGCGAGTGGCACTGAAGCTTTCTTT
few	NA	TRBV3-1	13	TRBJ2-1	CASSQDYINEQFF	TGTGCCAGCAGCCAAGACTACATAAATGAGCAGTTCTTC
NA	NA	TRBV7-3	15	TRBJ2-1	CASGNGPGELETQFF	TGTGCCAGCGGCAATGGGCCAGGGGAATTGGAGACCCAGTTCTTC
few	NA	TRBV7-2	14	TRBJ2-5	CASSFQRDQETQYF	TGTGCCAGCAGCTTTCAGCGGGACCAAGAGACCCAGTACTTC
NA	TRBD2	TRBV20-1	14	TRBJ2-7	CSARRLAGAYEQYF	TGCAGTGCTAGAAGGCTAGCGGGCGCCTACGAGCAGTACTTC
few	TRBD1	TRBV4-3	17	TRBJ2-3	CASSSHPTGGLVDTQYF	TGCGCCAGCAGCTCCCACCCGACAGGGGGTTTAGTGGATACGCAGTATTTT
NA	NA	TRBV11-1	15	TRBJ2-5	CASSLAQMTQETQYF	TGTGCCAGCAGCTTAGCGCAGATGACCCAAGAGACCCAGTACTTC
few	TRBD2	TRBV4-3	20	TRBJ2-3	CASSQVGSEFAGGITDTQYF	TGCGCCAGCAGCCAAGTAGGGTCCGAATTTGCGGGAGGGATCACAGATACGCAGTATTTT
few	NA	TRBV3-1	15	TRBJ2-1	CASSQTKTGNNEQFF	TGTGCCAGCAGCCAGACGAAGACAGGTAACAATGAGCAGTTCTTC
NA	TRBD1	TRBV9	13	TRBJ2-7	CTSSPTGVGEQYF	TGTACCAGCAGCCCCACAGGGGTCGGCGAGCAGTACTTC
NA	NA	TRBV4-1	12	TRBJ1-1	CASSQSGQGAFF	TGCGCCAGCAGTCAATCGGGTCAGGGGGCTTTCTTT
NA	TRBD1	TRBV20-1	15	TRBJ1-5	CSARGDRGPWEPQHF	TGCAGTGCTAGAGGGGACAGGGGACCGTGGGAGCCCCAGCATTTT
NA	TRBD1	TRBV20-1	14	TRBJ1-1	CSASGTGGWTEAFF	TGCAGTGCTTCCGGGACAGGGGGTTGGACTGAAGCTTTCTTT
NA	NA	TRBV7-3	15	TRBJ2-5	CASSSSAERAETQYF	TGTGCCAGCAGCTCCTCCGCGGAGAGGGCCGAGACCCAGTACTTC
NA	NA	TRBV19	15	TRBJ1-4	CASRTLGRNNEKLFF	TGTGCCAGTAGGACGCTCGGAAGGAATAATGAAAAACTGTTTTTT
NA	NA	TRBV2	15	TRBJ2-7	CASSGRIREGNEQYF	TGTGCCAGCAGTGGAAGGATTCGAGAGGGGAACGAGCAGTACTTC
NA	NA	TRBV21-1	16	TRBJ2-3	CASSKGIAAPPDTQYF	TGTGCCAGCAGCAAGGGCATAGCGGCGCCCCCAGATACGCAGTATTTT
NA	NA	TRBV12-3/TRBV12-4	14	TRBJ2-7	CASSFGGSYNEQYF	TGTGCCAGCAGTTTTGGCGGTTCCTACAATGAGCAGTACTTC
NA	NA	TRBV7-9	12	TRBJ2-1	CASSPGPPLAFF	TGTGCCAGCAGCCCAGGCCCCCCGCTAGCGTTCTTC
NA	NA	TRBV20-1	13	TRBJ1-1	CSARMGENTEAFF	TGCAGTGCTAGAATGGGCGAGAACACTGAAGCTTTCTTT
NA	TRBD1	TRBV6-1	15	TRBJ2-1	CASSGTGQRFNEQFF	TGTGCCAGCAGTGGGACAGGGCAAAGGTTCAATGAGCAGTTCTTC
NA	TRBD2	TRBV9	18	TRBJ2-3	CASSASGSSGYSTDTQYF	TGTGCCAGCAGCGCCAGTGGTTCTAGCGGGTATAGCACAGATACGCAGTATTTT
few	NA	TRBV7-6	14	TRBJ2-7	CASTRERGPYEQYF	TGTGCCAGCACCCGGGAGAGGGGTCCCTACGAGCAGTACTTC
NA	NA	TRBV21-1	16	TRBJ1-4	CASSPNSQTTNEKLFF	TGTGCCAGCAGCCCCAATTCACAGACAACTAATGAAAAACTGTTTTTT
NA	NA	TRBV29-1	13	TRBJ2-4	CSVEWIGKNSQYF	TGCAGCGTTGAGTGGATTGGCAAAAACAGTCAGTACTTC
NA	TRBD1	TRBV20-1	16	TRBJ2-5	CSASPSGQGAGETQYF	TGCAGTGCTAGTCCCTCGGGGCAGGGGGCGGGAGAGACCCAGTACTTC
NA	TRBD1	TRBV3-1	15	TRBJ1-2	CASSQRTGEAYGYTF	TGTGCCAGCAGCCAACGGACAGGGGAAGCCTATGGCTACACCTTC